The following is a T cell receptor (beta chain) sequence with its context. Antigen: not known. Oncomine TCR Beta short-read sequencing was applied to DNA from cultured CD4+ T cells. Each CDR3 protein gets one entry after TCRdb re-called the PCR reads with MiXCR. The sample contains a few thousand distinct CDR3 sequences, 71% of which appear only once. This sample's treatment: approximately nine-day PBMC culture with coronavirus spike peptide pools or control peptides (ViraFEST assay). The collection of CD4+ T cells from the unexposed donor took place before the COVID-19 pandemic (2011-2018). These data belong to a study of vaccination and CD4 T cells after COVID-19. The CDR3 is 11 amino acids. Trimming left V 8 bases short and J 2 bases short, with 5 bases between. Germline assignment: CDR1 MNHNS and CDR2 SASEGT.

The chain has TRBV6-1 and TRBJ2-3; D ambiguous. Material: CD4+ T cells from blood, cultured in vitro. The TCR sequence derives from a human donor in good health. The CDR3 nucleotides read TGTGCCAGCCCGGCCACAGATACGCAGTATTTT. This gives the protein CASPATDTQYF.